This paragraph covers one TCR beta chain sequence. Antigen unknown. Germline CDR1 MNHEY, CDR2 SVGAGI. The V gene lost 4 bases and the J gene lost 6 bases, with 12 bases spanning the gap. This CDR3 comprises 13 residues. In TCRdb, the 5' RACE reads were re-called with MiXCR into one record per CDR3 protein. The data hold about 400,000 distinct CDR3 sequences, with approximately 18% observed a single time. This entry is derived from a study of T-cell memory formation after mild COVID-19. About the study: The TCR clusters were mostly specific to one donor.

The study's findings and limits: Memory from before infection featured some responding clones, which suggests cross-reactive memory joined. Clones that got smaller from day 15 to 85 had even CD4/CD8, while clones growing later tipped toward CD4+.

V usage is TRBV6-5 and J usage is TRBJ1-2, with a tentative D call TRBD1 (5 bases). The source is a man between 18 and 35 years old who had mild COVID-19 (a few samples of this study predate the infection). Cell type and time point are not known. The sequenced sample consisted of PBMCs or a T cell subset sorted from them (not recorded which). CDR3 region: CASSSHRIHGYTF. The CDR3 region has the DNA TGTGCCAGCAGTTCGCACAGGATCCATGGCTACACCTTC.